This T cell receptor beta chain was retrieved from a study of shared clonotypes between healthy human individuals. Across the study: Donors were two women and a few men aged 18 to 49. Regarding the study as a whole: It was expected that sequencing depth would affect clonotype sharing among donors.

As for this clone: Antigen specificity is unknown.

CDR1 is GTSNPN, CDR2 SVGIG, per germline (reference sequence). The ends were cut back, 0 bases at V and 1 base at J, with 12 bases in the middle. This CDR3 spans 15 amino acids. Authors' data handling: For the immunoSEQ data, sequences were junction-only without quality scores, so filtering differed. Generated by immunoSEQ multiplex PCR, the TCRdb table keeps only in-frame clones and is missing some. Clone size and V and J calls were adopted from that table, with D and trimming inferred from the DNA. The sample holds 2,500,000 or so clones, less than 95% seen once. The clonotype originates from a man in his late teens or twenties in good health. Some clones in this sample may be carry-over from other donors' samples. Sequenced input: naive CD4+ T cells from PBMCs. Subset meaning: CD45RA+ positively selected. This rearrangement joins TRBV30 to TRBJ2-5; D gene unclear. Written as DNA, the CDR3 is TGTGCCTGGAGTGTTTACGGTTATCCCCAAGAGACCCAGTACTTC. Protein: CAWSVYGYPQETQYF.